This TCR beta chain comes out of a study of naive and memory T cell subsets. RNA was extracted from 2 to 2.5 ml of whole blood of healthy adults. Reverse transcription of blood and skin TCR RNA was primed at alpha and beta constant regions. One entry per CDR3 protein, called by TCRdb with MiXCR from the 5' RACE reads. This sample has roughly 26,000 distinct CDR3 sequences, with under 30% found just once. V gave up 5 bases and J gave up 2 bases, with 7 bases separating them. CDR1 and CDR2 from the germline V gene are SEHNR and FQNEAQ (reference sequence). There are 13 residues in the CDR3. J is TRBJ2-4 and V is TRBV7-9, with D unresolved. This TCR was recovered from a female donor in good health. The CDR3 bases are TGTGCCAGCAGCCCGGTAACCAAAAACATTCAGTACTTC. This gives the protein CASSPVTKNIQYF.